This T cell receptor (beta chain) was captured in a study of T cells in Graves' hyperthyroidism and ophthalmopathy. About the research overall: At the time of initial diagnosis and before any treatment, peripheral blood was collected. The study, taken as a whole, reports: Among thyroid clonotypes expanded above 0.001, most also appeared in blood.

Remarks on this clonotype: The antigen is not known.

RNA transcripts provided the source from which TCR beta CDR3 regions were amplified. HTBI primers drove first-round RT-PCR of the TCR CDR3. MiXCR was run by TCRdb on the multiplex PCR reads, yielding one entry per CDR3 protein. The sample lists 550,000 to 800,000 distinct CDR3 sequences, approximately 16% occurring once. The germline V gene encodes CDR1 GTSNPN and CDR2 SVGIG (reference sequence). The CDR3 sequence is 14 residues long. J gave up 7 bases and V 4 bases, and 9 bases lay outside the gene matches. Diagnosis relied on clinical symptoms, serum thyroxine and TRAb, thyroid ultrasound and orbital computed tomography.

The chain couples TRBV30 to TRBJ1-4; 7 positions match TRBD1. Sequenced input: blood. The sequence came from a man between 18 and 29 years old with Graves' hyperthyroidism. In nucleotides, the CDR3 is TGTGCCTGGACCAAGACAGGGATCAGTGAAAAACTGTTTTTT. Its translation is CAWTKTGISEKLFF.